This TCR beta chain was profiled in a study of cytomegalovirus exposure and HLA in healthy donors. Primers: 60 Vbeta forward and 13 Jbeta reverse. Sequencing used immunoSEQ multiplex PCR; TCRdb keeps in-frame clones, though not all of them. Here the sample spans around 140,000 clones, about two thirds being singletons. The germline CDR1 and CDR2 sequences are SEHNR and FQNEAQ (reference sequence). The CDR3 has 16 amino acids. V gave up 5 bases and J gave up 9 bases; unmatched junction bases: 16. The source is a woman between 18 and 29 years old in good health and CMV-seronegative. The J gene is TRBJ2-1, the V gene TRBV7-9; 7 nucleotides line up with TRBD1. Sequencing used PBMCs. The CDR3 region has the DNA TGTGCCAGCAGCCCCACGAAACAGGGGACCGTGGGTGAGCAGTTCTTC. Residues: CASSPTKQGTVGEQFF. The whole variable domain, remainder taken from reference TRBV7-9 and TRBJ2-1, is DTGVSQNPRHKITKRGQNVTFRCDPISEHNRLYWYRQTLGQGPEFLTYFQNEAQLEKSRLLSDRFSAERPKGSFSTLEIQRTEQGDSAMYLCASSPTKQGTVGEQFFGPGTRLTVL.